The source of this T cell receptor beta chain is a study of T cells in localized non-small cell lung cancer. Assay used: immunoSEQ multiplex PCR; TCRdb lists only in-frame clones, some missing. The sample holds 10,000 to 15,000 clones, more than 70% seen once. J lost 5 bases, V lost 10 bases, and 5 bases had no gene match. From germline, CDR1 is MNHNS and CDR2 SASEGT. This CDR3 spans 12 amino acids. Overall study findings and caveats: There was higher T cell clonality in uninvolved adjacent lung than in tumor, and it was highest there. Increased T cell density in blood showed an association with longer overall survival.

With respect to this clone: Antigen: not known.

This rearrangement joins TRBV6-1 to TRBJ2-7; 10 positions match TRBD1. This receptor was taken from a male donor older than 55 with stage III lung adenocarcinoma. The sample in question was peripheral blood, obtained before any cancer treatment. Here the CDR3 DNA reads TGTGCCACCGACAGGGGGCTGAACGAGCAGTACTTC. This translates into CATDRGLNEQYF.